The rows below give T cell receptor beta chains drawn from one sample of a study of CD8+CD57+ T cells in acquired aplastic anemia. TCRdb ran MiXCR on the reads and lists one entry per CDR3 protein. The repertoire holds fewer than 200,000 distinct CDR3 sequences, with 48% as singletons. Sequenced sample: sorted CD4+, CD8+, or CD8+CD57+ T cells (not recorded which) from PBMCs. Source of these receptors: a human donor with aplastic anemia. Each CDR3 is given with its conserved first and last residue. A D gene is named only where the DNA matches it firmly. Size is omitted from some rows. Given values are once, few, many or a class for expanded clones.

CDR3 DNA: TGTGCCACCAGCAGAGGGGGGACAGGGGCTAACTATGGCTACACCTTC
CDR3 protein: CATSRGGTGANYGYTF
D gene: TRBD1
clone size: NA
V gene: TRBV15
J gene: TRBJ1-2

CDR3 DNA: TGTGCCACTAAGGTCAATTGGGGTTCCTACGAGCAGTACTTC
CDR3 protein: CATKVNWGSYEQYF
D gene: NA
clone size: NA
V gene: TRBV19
J gene: TRBJ2-7

CDR3 DNA: TGTGCCAGCAGCTTGAACCGAGGCGGGAATGAGCAGTTCTTC
CDR3 protein: CASSLNRGGNEQFF
D gene: NA
clone size: NA
V gene: TRBV5-4
J gene: TRBJ2-1

CDR3 DNA: TGTGCCAGCAGGGCGGGGGGGTGGACTGAAGCTTTCTTT
CDR3 protein: CASRAGGWTEAFF
D gene: NA
clone size: many
V gene: TRBV6-1
J gene: TRBJ1-1

CDR3 DNA: TGCAGCGTTGAAGTAGTAGCTTTGGAGACCCAGTACTTC
CDR3 protein: CSVEVVALETQYF
D gene: NA
clone size: NA
V gene: TRBV29-1
J gene: TRBJ2-5

CDR3 DNA: TGCGCCAGCAGCTTGCGCGGGGGGTCTTACAATGAGCAGTTCTTC
CDR3 protein: CASSLRGGSYNEQFF
D gene: TRBD2
clone size: NA
V gene: TRBV5-1
J gene: TRBJ2-1

CDR3 DNA: TGTGCCAGCACCCCTCCACCGGGACTAGCGGGGGTCGGGCAGTATTTT
CDR3 protein: CASTPPPGLAGVGQYF
D gene: TRBD2
clone size: NA
V gene: TRBV6-2/TRBV6-3
J gene: TRBJ2-3

CDR3 DNA: TGTGCTAGTGCCTCCGGGCTACGGATGATTCATTCACCCCTCCACTTT
CDR3 protein: CASASGLRMIHSPLHF
D gene: NA
clone size: many
V gene: TRBV12-5
J gene: TRBJ1-6

CDR3 DNA: TGTGCCAGCAACCCCGGGACAGGGGGCTCCTATGGCTACACCTTC
CDR3 protein: CASNPGTGGSYGYTF
D gene: TRBD1
clone size: NA
V gene: TRBV6-1
J gene: TRBJ1-2

CDR3 DNA: TGCAGCGTTGGAGGGCGGGAGTTGTACTTC
CDR3 protein: CSVGGRELYF
D gene: TRBD2
clone size: NA
V gene: TRBV29-1
J gene: TRBJ2-7

CDR3 DNA: TGTGCCAGCAGAACACTAGCGCCTGATGAGCAGTTCTTC
CDR3 protein: CASRTLAPDEQFF
D gene: TRBD2
clone size: NA
V gene: TRBV6-2/TRBV6-3
J gene: TRBJ2-1

CDR3 DNA: TGTGCCAGCAGCTTAGCGGCAACGAACACTGAAGCTTTCTTT
CDR3 protein: CASSLAATNTEAFF
D gene: NA
clone size: many
V gene: TRBV7-9
J gene: TRBJ1-1

CDR3 DNA: TGTGCCAGCACCTTGGACAGTTTTAGGAATCAGCCCCAGCATTTT
CDR3 protein: CASTLDSFRNQPQHF
D gene: NA
clone size: many
V gene: TRBV2
J gene: TRBJ1-5

CDR3 DNA: TGCAGCCCCGAGGGACAGCCCGGCAATGAGCAGTTCTTC
CDR3 protein: CSPEGQPGNEQFF
D gene: TRBD1
clone size: NA
V gene: TRBV20-1
J gene: TRBJ2-1

CDR3 DNA: TGCAGCGTCGTCACAGGGATACCCTCCTACGAGCAGTACTTC
CDR3 protein: CSVVTGIPSYEQYF
D gene: NA
clone size: few
V gene: TRBV29-1
J gene: TRBJ2-7

CDR3 DNA: TGTGCCAGCACTCAAAGGGACAGGGGTCCGGAGACCCAGTACTTC
CDR3 protein: CASTQRDRGPETQYF
D gene: TRBD1
clone size: NA
V gene: TRBV2
J gene: TRBJ2-5

CDR3 DNA: TGCAGTGCCTCCTCGACTAGCGGGGGCCGCAATGAGCAGTTCTTC
CDR3 protein: CSASSTSGGRNEQFF
D gene: TRBD2
clone size: few
V gene: TRBV20-1
J gene: TRBJ2-1

CDR3 DNA: TGTGCCAGCAGCTTAGATCACGGGGGGCCAGGCAATGAGCAGTTCTTC
CDR3 protein: CASSLDHGGPGNEQFF
D gene: NA
clone size: NA
V gene: TRBV11-3
J gene: TRBJ2-1

CDR3 DNA: TGTGCCAGCAGCGAGGAATCACTCATGAACACTGAAGCTTTCTTT
CDR3 protein: CASSEESLMNTEAFF
D gene: NA
clone size: many
V gene: TRBV12-3/TRBV12-4
J gene: TRBJ1-1

CDR3 DNA: TGTGCCAGCAGTTTCCAGACAGGGCGAAACACTGAAGCTTTCTTT
CDR3 protein: CASSFQTGRNTEAFF
D gene: TRBD1
clone size: NA
V gene: TRBV25-1
J gene: TRBJ1-1

CDR3 DNA: TGTGCCAGTAGTACCCTGGCAGGAGGAGCTTTCTTT
CDR3 protein: CASSTLAGGAFF
D gene: NA
clone size: NA
V gene: TRBV19
J gene: TRBJ1-1

CDR3 DNA: TGTGCCAGCAGCCCAGGACGTGGGGATGAAAAACTGTTTTTT
CDR3 protein: CASSPGRGDEKLFF
D gene: NA
clone size: NA
V gene: TRBV7-9
J gene: TRBJ1-4

CDR3 DNA: TGTGCCAGCAGCTTAGCAGACTATGGCTACACCTTC
CDR3 protein: CASSLADYGYTF
D gene: NA
clone size: many
V gene: TRBV7-9
J gene: TRBJ1-2

CDR3 DNA: TGTGCCATCAGTGAGGAGGTAGGGGGCACTGAAGCTTTCTTT
CDR3 protein: CAISEEVGGTEAFF
D gene: NA
clone size: NA
V gene: TRBV10-3
J gene: TRBJ1-1

CDR3 DNA: TGTGCCAGTAGTAAGGGACAGGGGCATTGGGAAAAACTGTTTTTT
CDR3 protein: CASSKGQGHWEKLFF
D gene: TRBD1
clone size: many
V gene: TRBV19
J gene: TRBJ1-4

CDR3 DNA: TGTGCCAGCACAGAAGGTGGCATTCAAGAGACCCAGTACTTC
CDR3 protein: CASTEGGIQETQYF
D gene: NA
clone size: NA
V gene: TRBV2
J gene: TRBJ2-5

CDR3 DNA: TGTGCCAGCAGCTTGGACGACCTCTATGGCTACACCTTC
CDR3 protein: CASSLDDLYGYTF
D gene: NA
clone size: few
V gene: TRBV7-6
J gene: TRBJ1-2

CDR3 DNA: TGTGCCAGCAGCTATAAGACCTACGAGCAGTACTTC
CDR3 protein: CASSYKTYEQYF
D gene: NA
clone size: NA
V gene: TRBV7-9
J gene: TRBJ2-7

CDR3 DNA: TGCAGCGCTGGAGGTGGGAACAGTCTTGAAGCTTTCTTC
CDR3 protein: CSAGGGNSLEAFF
D gene: NA
clone size: NA
V gene: TRBV29-1
J gene: TRBJ1-1

CDR3 DNA: TGTGCCAGCAGCAGGGGCGGGGGGCTGTCTTTT
CDR3 protein: CASSRGGGLSF
D gene: TRBD2
clone size: once
V gene: TRBV2
J gene: TRBJ2-2

CDR3 DNA: TGCGCCAGCAGCTTGGCCCTGGGGGTAGGCTACGAGCAGTACTTC
CDR3 protein: CASSLALGVGYEQYF
D gene: NA
clone size: NA
V gene: TRBV5-1
J gene: TRBJ2-7

CDR3 DNA: TGTGCCAGTAGTATCCTCGGGACAGTTAATGAAAAACTGTTTTTT
CDR3 protein: CASSILGTVNEKLFF
D gene: TRBD1
clone size: NA
V gene: TRBV19
J gene: TRBJ1-4

CDR3 DNA: TGTGCCAGCAGCGTAGCTCCGGGACAGGGGTACGAGCAGTACTTC
CDR3 protein: CASSVAPGQGYEQYF
D gene: TRBD1
clone size: NA
V gene: TRBV9
J gene: TRBJ2-7

CDR3 DNA: TGCAGTGCTAGGGGTGGCCAGAATAGCAATCAGCCCCAGCATTTT
CDR3 protein: CSARGGQNSNQPQHF
D gene: NA
clone size: many
V gene: TRBV20-1
J gene: TRBJ1-5

CDR3 DNA: TGCGCCAGCAGCCTCTCAGGACAAGAGTACGAGCAGTACTTC
CDR3 protein: CASSLSGQEYEQYF
D gene: NA
clone size: many
V gene: TRBV4-1
J gene: TRBJ2-7

CDR3 DNA: TGTGCCGCATCGCCAGGGGCAGAGACCCAGTACTTC
CDR3 protein: CAASPGAETQYF
D gene: NA
clone size: NA
V gene: TRBV10-3
J gene: TRBJ2-5

CDR3 DNA: TGTGCCAGCAGCTTAGCGCATAGGACTAGCACAGATGCGCAATATTTT
CDR3 protein: CASSLAHRTSTDAQYF
D gene: TRBD2
clone size: NA
V gene: TRBV7-6
J gene: TRBJ2-3

CDR3 DNA: TGTGCCAGTAGACGGACAGGGGATAGCAATCAGCCCCAGCATTTT
CDR3 protein: CASRRTGDSNQPQHF
D gene: TRBD1
clone size: NA
V gene: TRBV19
J gene: TRBJ1-5

CDR3 DNA: TGTGCCAGCAGCTTACTGAGGAATGAGCAGTTCTTC
CDR3 protein: CASSLLRNEQFF
D gene: NA
clone size: NA
V gene: TRBV7-2
J gene: TRBJ2-1

CDR3 DNA: TGCAGTGCTAGAAGCCAGGGTAGTTCACCCCTCCACTTT
CDR3 protein: CSARSQGSSPLHF
D gene: NA
clone size: NA
V gene: TRBV20-1
J gene: TRBJ1-6

CDR3 DNA: TGCAGTGCTAGAGATCTGAACAGAATGAACACTGAAGCTTTCTTT
CDR3 protein: CSARDLNRMNTEAFF
D gene: NA
clone size: NA
V gene: TRBV20-1
J gene: TRBJ1-1

CDR3 DNA: TGCAGTGCTATCCGGGAGACCTCCTACGAGCAGTACTTC
CDR3 protein: CSAIRETSYEQYF
D gene: NA
clone size: NA
V gene: TRBV20-1
J gene: TRBJ2-7

CDR3 DNA: TGTGCCAGCAGCTTGTATAGAGGCGCCGAGCAGTACTTC
CDR3 protein: CASSLYRGAEQYF
D gene: NA
clone size: many
V gene: TRBV5-4
J gene: TRBJ2-7

CDR3 DNA: TGTGCCTGGAGTAATACGGGACTAGGCTCATACAATGAGCAGTTCTTC
CDR3 protein: CAWSNTGLGSYNEQFF
D gene: TRBD2
clone size: NA
V gene: TRBV30
J gene: TRBJ2-1

CDR3 DNA: TGTGCCAGCGTTACTAATAATTCACCCCTCCACTTT
CDR3 protein: CASVTNNSPLHF
D gene: NA
clone size: many
V gene: TRBV28
J gene: TRBJ1-6

CDR3 DNA: TGTGCCACCAGTGATTACAGTGGCTATGGCTACACCTTC
CDR3 protein: CATSDYSGYGYTF
D gene: NA
clone size: many
V gene: TRBV24-1
J gene: TRBJ1-2

CDR3 DNA: TGTGCCAGCAGCTCCTCTAGCTTACGGGAGACCCAGTACTTC
CDR3 protein: CASSSSSLRETQYF
D gene: NA
clone size: NA
V gene: TRBV7-2
J gene: TRBJ2-5

CDR3 DNA: TGCAGCGACGGGACTAGCGGGAGGAGCTCCTACAATGAAAAACTGTTTTTT
CDR3 protein: CSDGTSGRSSYNEKLFF
D gene: NA
clone size: NA
V gene: TRBV29-1
J gene: TRBJ1-4

CDR3 DNA: TGTGCCACGAGTGCCCCAAGCAGCCGGATGAACACTGAAGCTTTCTTT
CDR3 protein: CATSAPSSRMNTEAFF
D gene: NA
clone size: many
V gene: TRBV24-1
J gene: TRBJ1-1

CDR3 DNA: TGTGCCAGCAGCTTAGGGAGGACTAGCGGAGTCTCCTACGAGCAGTACTTC
CDR3 protein: CASSLGRTSGVSYEQYF
D gene: TRBD2
clone size: many
V gene: TRBV11-2
J gene: TRBJ2-7

CDR3 DNA: TGTGCCACCAGCGGAGACAAAAGCACAACGGGCTTGGACACTGAAGCTTTCTTT
CDR3 protein: CATSGDKSTTGLDTEAFF
D gene: NA
clone size: NA
V gene: TRBV15
J gene: TRBJ1-1

CDR3 DNA: TGCAGTGCTAGCCGAACAGGGTTGGAAGCTTTCTTT
CDR3 protein: CSASRTGLEAFF
D gene: NA
clone size: once
V gene: TRBV20-1
J gene: TRBJ1-1

CDR3 DNA: TGTGCCAGCAGTCAGAAGGGTGGCTACACCTTC
CDR3 protein: CASSQKGGYTF
D gene: NA
clone size: many
V gene: TRBV12-3/TRBV12-4
J gene: TRBJ1-2

CDR3 DNA: TGTGCCAGCAGGGAAGTCGGAGGGGAAGCTTTCTTT
CDR3 protein: CASREVGGEAFF
D gene: NA
clone size: few
V gene: TRBV2
J gene: TRBJ1-1

CDR3 DNA: TGTGCCAGTAGCCTAAAGGGGGACGGCAATCAGCCCCAGCATTTT
CDR3 protein: CASSLKGDGNQPQHF
D gene: NA
clone size: many
V gene: TRBV19
J gene: TRBJ1-5

CDR3 DNA: TGTGCCAGTAGTGCCCAACAGGGAGGCAATCAGCCCCTCCACTTT
CDR3 protein: CASSAQQGGNQPLHF
D gene: NA
clone size: NA
V gene: TRBV19
J gene: TRBJ1-6

CDR3 DNA: TGTGCCAGCAGTGACGCCTCCTTTATCACAGATACGCAGTATTTT
CDR3 protein: CASSDASFITDTQYF
D gene: NA
clone size: few
V gene: TRBV25-1
J gene: TRBJ2-3

CDR3 DNA: TGTGCCAGTGCCGACAGGGGAACCCTCCACTTT
CDR3 protein: CASADRGTLHF
D gene: TRBD1
clone size: NA
V gene: TRBV19
J gene: TRBJ1-6

CDR3 DNA: TGTGCCAGCAGCCGCGAGGCGTGGGGGGCTGCGGCCAACGTCCTGACTTTC
CDR3 protein: CASSREAWGAAANVLTF
D gene: NA
clone size: many
V gene: TRBV5-6
J gene: TRBJ2-6